These T cell receptor beta chains were read from a single sample in a study of cytomegalovirus exposure and HLA in healthy donors. The method was immunoSEQ multiplex PCR; TCRdb's version includes in-frame clones alone and lacks a portion of them. The sample has about 130,000 clones, 70% to 80% seen once; the top ten hold about 3.4%. The sequenced material came from PBMCs. The receptor source for this set is a man aged 30 to 45 in good health and CMV-seronegative. CDR3s include the opening cysteine and the closing phenylalanine or tryptophan. Each record gives: J gene, CDR3 length, clone size, V gene, D gene, CDR3 protein, CDR3 DNA. D genes are given only for firm matches. Size is omitted from some rows. Given values are once, few, many or a class for expanded clones.

j_call: TRBJ2-1; cdr3_length: 16; clone_size: -; v_call: TRBV2; d_call: -; cdr3_aa: CASSEQGVGYFNEQFF; cdr3_nt: TGTGCCAGCAGTGAACAAGGGGTGGGGTACTTTAATGAGCAGTTCTTC
j_call: TRBJ1-2; cdr3_length: 11; clone_size: -; v_call: TRBV4-2; d_call: -; cdr3_aa: CASSSPSGYTF; cdr3_nt: TGTGCCAGCAGCTCCCCCTCTGGCTACACCTTC
j_call: TRBJ1-4; cdr3_length: 16; clone_size: -; v_call: TRBV9; d_call: -; cdr3_aa: CASSASRGLIGEKLFF; cdr3_nt: TGTGCCAGCAGCGCATCCAGGGGTTTAATTGGGGAAAAACTGTTTTTT
j_call: TRBJ1-1; cdr3_length: 13; clone_size: -; v_call: TRBV28; d_call: -; cdr3_aa: CASTIQTDTEAFF; cdr3_nt: TGTGCCAGCACAATTCAAACGGACACTGAAGCTTTCTTT
j_call: TRBJ2-2; cdr3_length: 15; clone_size: -; v_call: TRBV4-2; d_call: TRBD1; cdr3_aa: CASTTRDRETGELFF; cdr3_nt: TGTGCCAGCACTACCCGGGACAGGGAAACCGGGGAGCTGTTTTTT
j_call: TRBJ1-2; cdr3_length: 15; clone_size: -; v_call: TRBV18; d_call: TRBD1; cdr3_aa: CASSPDRVSNYGYTF; cdr3_nt: TGTGCCAGCTCACCGGACAGGGTGTCCAACTATGGCTACACCTTC
j_call: TRBJ2-2; cdr3_length: 13; clone_size: -; v_call: TRBV5-1; d_call: -; cdr3_aa: CASTSLNTGELFF; cdr3_nt: TGCGCCAGTACTAGCCTTAACACCGGGGAGCTGTTTTTT
j_call: TRBJ1-4; cdr3_length: 13; clone_size: -; v_call: TRBV5-1; d_call: -; cdr3_aa: CASRSRGGEKLFF; cdr3_nt: TGCGCCAGCCGCTCTAGAGGCGGTGAAAAACTGTTTTTT
j_call: TRBJ2-5; cdr3_length: 15; clone_size: few; v_call: TRBV6-5; d_call: -; cdr3_aa: CASSYSFTSPETQYF; cdr3_nt: TGTGCCAGCAGTTACTCTTTTACGAGCCCCGAGACCCAGTACTTC
j_call: TRBJ2-2; cdr3_length: 13; clone_size: -; v_call: TRBV4-3; d_call: -; cdr3_aa: CASSQWASGELFF; cdr3_nt: TGCGCCAGCAGCCAATGGGCGAGCGGGGAGCTGTTTTTT
j_call: TRBJ2-7; cdr3_length: 15; clone_size: -; v_call: TRBV4-1; d_call: TRBD1; cdr3_aa: CASSQPGTVTYEQYF; cdr3_nt: TGCGCCAGCAGCCAACCCGGGACAGTGACCTACGAGCAGTACTTC
j_call: TRBJ1-1; cdr3_length: 15; clone_size: few; v_call: TRBV27; d_call: -; cdr3_aa: CASATLQGTNTEAFF; cdr3_nt: TGTGCCAGCGCGACCCTCCAGGGGACGAACACTGAAGCTTTCTTT
j_call: TRBJ2-7; cdr3_length: 16; clone_size: once; v_call: TRBV6-5; d_call: -; cdr3_aa: CASSYSAGGASGEQYF; cdr3_nt: TGTGCCAGCAGTTACTCCGCTGGGGGCGCCTCCGGCGAGCAGTACTTC
j_call: TRBJ1-2; cdr3_length: 15; clone_size: -; v_call: TRBV4-3; d_call: -; cdr3_aa: CASSQDSPGDYGYTF; cdr3_nt: TGCGCCAGCAGCCAAGATTCCCCAGGGGACTATGGCTACACCTTC
j_call: TRBJ1-1; cdr3_length: 11; clone_size: -; v_call: TRBV30; d_call: -; cdr3_aa: CAWGPNEKAFF; cdr3_nt: TGTGCCTGGGGGCCGAACGAAAAAGCCTTCTTT
j_call: TRBJ1-6; cdr3_length: 16; clone_size: once; v_call: TRBV14; d_call: -; cdr3_aa: CASSQDAGTPNSPLHF; cdr3_nt: TGTGCCAGCAGCCAAGATGCCGGGACACCCAATTCACCCCTCCACTTT
j_call: TRBJ1-5; cdr3_length: 15; clone_size: few; v_call: TRBV7-9; d_call: -; cdr3_aa: CASSLFLGTNQPQHF; cdr3_nt: TGTGCCAGCAGCTTATTTCTTGGCACCAATCAGCCCCAGCATTTT
j_call: TRBJ2-7; cdr3_length: 16; clone_size: -; v_call: TRBV2; d_call: -; cdr3_aa: CASRKGDAGRGYEQYF; cdr3_nt: TGTGCCAGCAGGAAGGGTGATGCAGGGCGTGGGTACGAGCAGTACTTC
j_call: TRBJ1-5; cdr3_length: 14; clone_size: -; v_call: TRBV30; d_call: -; cdr3_aa: CAWSRSAGNQPQHF; cdr3_nt: TGTGCCTGGAGTAGATCCGCGGGCAATCAGCCCCAGCATTTT
j_call: TRBJ2-1; cdr3_length: 12; clone_size: few; v_call: TRBV6-5; d_call: -; cdr3_aa: CASSYSASEQFF; cdr3_nt: TGTGCCAGCAGTTACTCGGCCAGTGAGCAGTTCTTC
j_call: TRBJ2-3; cdr3_length: 17; clone_size: -; v_call: TRBV5-8; d_call: -; cdr3_aa: CVSSISLSSRATDTQYF; cdr3_nt: TGTGTCAGCAGCATTTCTCTATCTAGCCGTGCCACAGATACGCAGTATTTT
j_call: TRBJ1-6; cdr3_length: 16; clone_size: -; v_call: TRBV7-2; d_call: TRBD1; cdr3_aa: CASSLWTGNGNSPLHF; cdr3_nt: TGTGCCAGCAGCTTGTGGACAGGGAATGGAAATTCACCCCTCCACTTT
j_call: TRBJ1-6; cdr3_length: 16; clone_size: -; v_call: TRBV18; d_call: TRBD1; cdr3_aa: CASSSGQGALDSPLHF; cdr3_nt: TGTGCCAGCTCATCCGGACAGGGGGCTTTAGATTCACCCCTCCACTTT
j_call: TRBJ2-3; cdr3_length: 11; clone_size: -; v_call: TRBV20-1; d_call: -; cdr3_aa: CSASVLDTQYF; cdr3_nt: TGCAGTGCTAGTGTCCTCGATACGCAGTATTTT
j_call: TRBJ2-1; cdr3_length: 20; clone_size: -; v_call: TRBV9; d_call: TRBD2; cdr3_aa: CASSDGTSGSDGVGDNEQFF; cdr3_nt: TGTGCCAGCAGCGACGGGACTAGCGGGAGTGACGGGGTGGGAGACAATGAGCAGTTCTTC
j_call: TRBJ2-3; cdr3_length: 14; clone_size: -; v_call: TRBV28; d_call: -; cdr3_aa: CASRVGGTRVTQYF; cdr3_nt: TGTGCCAGCAGGGTCGGGGGTACGAGGGTTACGCAGTATTTT
j_call: TRBJ2-3; cdr3_length: 17; clone_size: once; v_call: TRBV27; d_call: TRBD2; cdr3_aa: CASSHRTSGGDPSAQYF; cdr3_nt: TGTGCCAGCAGTCACCGGACTAGCGGGGGGGACCCCTCGGCGCAGTATTTT
j_call: TRBJ2-6; cdr3_length: 15; clone_size: -; v_call: TRBV30; d_call: TRBD2; cdr3_aa: CALSGGRSGANVLTF; cdr3_nt: TGTGCTCTTAGCGGGGGGAGGTCTGGGGCCAACGTCCTGACTTTC
j_call: TRBJ2-5; cdr3_length: 16; clone_size: -; v_call: TRBV7-2; d_call: -; cdr3_aa: CASSWQGSNRVETQYF; cdr3_nt: TGTGCCAGCAGCTGGCAGGGGAGTAACCGGGTAGAGACCCAGTACTTC
j_call: TRBJ1-3; cdr3_length: 17; clone_size: -; v_call: TRBV7-8; d_call: -; cdr3_aa: CASSLDGRGKSGNTIYF; cdr3_nt: TGTGCCAGCAGCTTAGATGGGAGGGGGAAGTCTGGAAACACCATATATTTT
j_call: TRBJ1-1; cdr3_length: 15; clone_size: -; v_call: TRBV2; d_call: -; cdr3_aa: CASSAGQLRNTEAFF; cdr3_nt: TGTGCCAGCAGTGCCGGACAGTTGAGGAACACTGAAGCTTTCTTT
j_call: TRBJ2-7; cdr3_length: 13; clone_size: few; v_call: TRBV27; d_call: TRBD2; cdr3_aa: CASRLAGTYEQYF; cdr3_nt: TGTGCCAGCAGACTAGCGGGCACCTACGAGCAGTACTTC
j_call: TRBJ1-5; cdr3_length: 17; clone_size: -; v_call: TRBV19; d_call: -; cdr3_aa: CATSERAHLISNQPQHF; cdr3_nt: TGTGCCACAAGCGAGAGGGCCCACCTGATTAGCAATCAGCCCCAGCATTTT
j_call: TRBJ1-1; cdr3_length: 16; clone_size: -; v_call: TRBV4-1; d_call: -; cdr3_aa: CASSQDRSVMNTEAFF; cdr3_nt: TGCGCCAGCAGCCAAGATCGGTCCGTCATGAACACTGAAGCTTTCTTT
j_call: TRBJ2-7; cdr3_length: 13; clone_size: -; v_call: TRBV18; d_call: TRBD2; cdr3_aa: CASSPGLAHEQYF; cdr3_nt: TGTGCCAGCTCACCCGGACTAGCCCACGAGCAGTACTTC
j_call: TRBJ2-3; cdr3_length: 17; clone_size: -; v_call: TRBV4-3; d_call: TRBD1; cdr3_aa: CASSQDSGTGLPDTQYF; cdr3_nt: TGCGCCAGCAGCCAAGATTCAGGGACAGGGTTACCAGATACGCAGTATTTT
j_call: TRBJ1-5; cdr3_length: 13; clone_size: -; v_call: TRBV7-2; d_call: -; cdr3_aa: CASSLANYQPQHF; cdr3_nt: TGTGCCAGCAGCTTAGCTAATTATCAGCCCCAGCATTTT
j_call: TRBJ1-2; cdr3_length: 14; clone_size: -; v_call: TRBV28; d_call: -; cdr3_aa: CASTWGHNVNGYTF; cdr3_nt: TGTGCCAGCACCTGGGGACATAATGTGAATGGCTACACCTTC
j_call: TRBJ2-1; cdr3_length: 13; clone_size: -; v_call: TRBV7-6; d_call: -; cdr3_aa: CASSLRLAYEQFF; cdr3_nt: TGTGCCAGCAGCTTAAGGCTAGCCTATGAGCAGTTCTTC
j_call: TRBJ2-7; cdr3_length: 16; clone_size: -; v_call: TRBV4-1; d_call: -; cdr3_aa: CASSRSTSGSSYEQYF; cdr3_nt: TGCGCCAGCAGCAGATCGACGTCAGGAAGCTCCTACGAGCAGTACTTC
j_call: TRBJ2-3; cdr3_length: 15; clone_size: -; v_call: TRBV7-9; d_call: -; cdr3_aa: CASSPRGLNTDTQYF; cdr3_nt: TGTGCCAGCAGCCCGAGGGGACTTAACACAGATACGCAGTATTTT
j_call: TRBJ2-1; cdr3_length: 13; clone_size: -; v_call: TRBV7-2; d_call: -; cdr3_aa: CASSLVGVNEQFF; cdr3_nt: TGTGCCAGCAGCTTAGTCGGGGTCAATGAGCAGTTCTTC